This T cell receptor (beta chain) was recovered during a study of cytomegalovirus exposure and HLA in healthy donors. PCR amplification relied on 60 Vbeta primers (plus 13 Jbeta primers). Measured with immunoSEQ multiplex PCR; TCRdb has only the in-frame clones, and not every one. The sample has approximately 32,000 clones, around 83% seen once; the top ten hold 3.5% to 4%. Germline lookup yields CDR1 SGHTA and CDR2 FQGNSA. V was clipped by 5 bases and J by 4 bases; unmatched bases: 10. There are 15 residues in the CDR3. This clonotype was sampled from a woman younger than 30 in good health and CMV-seronegative. The sample comprised PBMCs. The rearrangement uses TRBV7-2 and TRBJ2-5, with 7 bases matching TRBD1. CDR3 DNA sequence: TGTGCCAGCAGCACCCAGACAGGGTTTGGAGAGACCCAGTACTTC. This sequence encodes CASSTQTGFGETQYF.